The source of this T cell receptor beta chain is a study of beta chain features in type 1 diabetes. The study reverse transcribed the entire isolated RNA, so it sequenced expressed TCRB transcripts. Sequencing used immunoSEQ multiplex PCR; TCRdb keeps in-frame clones, though not all of them. The sample includes hundreds of thousands of clones, more than 9.5% of them seen just once. Broader study findings: In comparison with healthy donors, patients had naive, central memory and Treg TCRB repertoires that appeared more similar. Patients and controls would share equally any PCR tilt toward shorter templates.

Comments on this clone: Antigen: not known.

V gave up 2 bases and J gave up 5 bases, with 12 bases separating them. Per germline, CDR1 MNHNY and CDR2 SVGAGI (reference sequence). CDR3 length: 14 residues. The chain recombines TRBV6-6 with TRBJ1-1, with TRBD1 as a possible D gene (5 bases). What was sequenced was naive CD4+ T cells from blood. This TCR derives from a woman aged 25-40 years in good health. Here the CDR3 reads CASSYGGSETEAFF. In DNA, the CDR3 is TGTGCCAGCAGTTACGGGGGGTCGGAAACTGAAGCTTTCTTT.